The 17 T cell receptor beta chains in this list originate from one sample, sequenced in a study of cytomegalovirus exposure and HLA in healthy donors. PCR used 60 Vbeta primers and 13 Jbeta primers. Assay: immunoSEQ multiplex PCR; the TCRdb copy retains only in-frame clones and omits some. The table records more than 95,000 clones, over 75% of them present only once. Input material: PBMCs. Receptor source: a young woman in good health and CMV-seropositive.

With respect to this clone: The germline gene is not matched at one end of the junction; a read error may be the cause. The CDR3 protein is CSSSSTGYGYTF. Written as DNA, the CDR3 is TGTTCCAGCAGCTCCACCGGCTATGGCTACACCTTC. This rearrangement joins TRBV7-9 to TRBJ1-2; D is undetermined. The CDR3 sequence is 12 residues long. Germline CDR1 SEHNR, CDR2 FQNEAQ (reference sequence).

The table lists this clone with a few counts. The gene calls are TRBV10-2 and TRBJ2-3; 9 bases agree with TRBD2. Trimming cost V 0 bases and J 1 base; bases outside gene matches: 8. CDR1 is WSHSY and CDR2 is SAAADI in the germline V gene. The CDR3 contains 18 residues. The CDR3 DNA reads as TGCGCCAGCAGTGAGTCGACTCGGGCGGGAGGGGGCACAGATACGCAGTATTTT. Residues: CASSESTRAGGGTDTQYF.

The chain links TRBV6-4 to TRBJ2-3; TRBD2 is a possible D gene (5 bases). Germline assignment: CDR1 MRHNA and CDR2 SNTAGT. CDR3 length equals 15 residues. V lost 0 bases to trimming and J lost 4 bases, with 11 bases between them. The CDR3 DNA is TGTGCCAGCAGTGACTCGAGAGGGCGGCCAGATACGCAGTATTTT. Translation gives CASSDSRGRPDTQYF.

The CDR3 protein is CASSPRGHSYEQYF. CDR3 coding DNA: TGTGCCAGCTCACCACGAGGGCACTCCTACGAGCAGTACTTC. This chain connects TRBV18 to TRBJ2-7, with a possible D match to TRBD2 (5 bases). The CDR3 is made up of 14 amino acids. Trimming took off 1 base at V and 0 bases at J, with 7 bases between the two ends. CDR1 KGHSH and CDR2 LQKENI come from the germline V gene.

The genes are TRBV4-1 and TRBJ2-1, with D perhaps matching TRBD2 (5 bases). V gave up 0 bases and J gave up 8 bases, with 14 bases separating them. CDR1 is MGHRA and CDR2 is YSYEKL in the germline V gene. The CDR3 spans 15 residues. Here the CDR3 DNA reads TGCGCCAGCAGCCAAGACGCCCAGTTGCGGGATGAGCAGTTCTTC. Residues: CASSQDAQLRDEQFF.

This clone was detected only once. The chain is built from TRBV29-1 and TRBJ2-7; D is perhaps TRBD2 (6 bases). Germline V gives CDR1 SQVTM, CDR2 ANQGSEA. The ends were cut back, 4 bases at V and 2 bases at J, with 12 bases in the middle. CDR3 length equals 13 residues. CDR3: CSVGFGGAYEQYF. Written as DNA, the CDR3 is TGCAGCGTTGGTTTCGGGGGTGCCTACGAGCAGTACTTC.

The V gene is TRBV6-4, the J gene TRBJ2-3; D uncertain. Germline V CDR1 and CDR2: MRHNA, SNTAGT. CDR3 size: 15 residues. V was clipped by 0 bases and J by 0 bases, with 7 bases between them. CDR3 DNA: TGTGCCAGCAGTGACTCCGGCGGTAGCACAGATACGCAGTATTTT. Protein: CASSDSGGSTDTQYF.

The V and J genes are TRBV2 and TRBJ2-5, with 9 bases fitting TRBD2. The CDR3 runs 14 residues. Per germline, CDR1 SNHLY and CDR2 FYNNEI. J was trimmed by 5 bases and V by 4 bases; bases with no gene match: 5. As DNA, the CDR3 is TGTGCCAGCAGTGGGTTAGCGGGAGTGGAGACCCAGTACTTC. This codes for CASSGLAGVETQYF.

This clone was picked up a small number of times. This rearrangement joins TRBV6-1 to TRBJ2-7; D is perhaps TRBD2 (6 bases). V lost 1 base to trimming and J lost 4 bases, with 11 bases between them. The CDR3 extends over 14 amino acids. CDR1 MNHNS and CDR2 SASEGT come from the germline V gene. The chain's CDR3 is CASSEGGESYEQYF. The CDR3, as DNA: TGTGCCAGCAGTGAAGGGGGGGAATCATACGAGCAGTACTTC.

As DNA, the CDR3 is TGTGCCAGCAGTGAAGGCGGGAGGGCCTACAATGAGCAGTTCTTC. This gives the protein CASSEGGRAYNEQFF. The chain combines TRBV25-1 with TRBJ2-1; 9 bases align to TRBD2. The ends lost 2 bases at V and 2 bases at J; junction bases unmatched: 1. CDR1 is MGHDK and CDR2 is SYGVNS in the germline V gene. The CDR3 is 15 amino acids. The complete variable domain, with remaining parts taken from reference TRBV25-1 and TRBJ2-1, reads EADIYQTPRYLVIGTGKKITLECSQTMGHDKMYWYQQDPGMELHLIHYSYGVNSTEKGDLSSESTVSRIRTEHFPLTLESARPSHTSQYLCASSEGGRAYNEQFFGPGTRLTVL.

This clone turned up a few times. This sequence joins TRBV19 and TRBJ2-7, with D unresolved. Germline CDR1 reads LNHDA; CDR2 reads SQIVND (reference sequence). Trimming took off 1 base at V and 2 bases at J, with 12 bases between the two ends. This CDR3 contains 15 residues. The CDR3 region is CASSIGTDPAYEQYF. The CDR3 DNA sequence: TGTGCCAGTAGTATAGGAACAGACCCGGCCTACGAGCAGTACTTC. The variable domain in full, with the rest retrieved from reference TRBV19 and TRBJ2-7, is DGGITQSPKYLFRKEGQNVTLSCEQNLNHDAMYWYRQDPGQGLRLIYYSQIVNDFQKGDIAEGYSVSREKKESFPLTVTSAQKNPTAFYLCASSIGTDPAYEQYFGPGTRLTVT.

V is TRBV28 and J is TRBJ1-5; D gene uncertain. Germline V gene lookup returns CDR1 MDHEN and CDR2 SYDVKM. V lost 2 bases, J lost 0 bases, and 11 bases lay in between. The CDR3 is 16 residues long. The CDR3 coding sequence is TGTGCCAGCAGTTTAACAGAGTGGTATAGCAATCAGCCCCAGCATTTT. It codes for CASSLTEWYSNQPQHF.

This clone occurred a few times. The chain carries TRBV6-5 and TRBJ2-1; TRBD2 is a possible D gene (5 bases). Germline values: CDR1 MNHEY, CDR2 SVGAGI. This CDR3 has 12 residues. V dropped 5 bases and J dropped 15 bases, with 17 bases sitting between them. CDR3 residues: CASSPDSKRSFF. As DNA, the CDR3 is TGTGCCAGCAGTCCGGACTCCAAGAGGTCGTTCTTC.

This clone was detected only a few times. CDR3 sequence reads: CACLAGTEVSSYEQYF. The CDR3 DNA follows: TGTGCCTGTCTTGCCGGGACAGAGGTAAGCTCCTACGAGCAGTACTTC. The gene calls are TRBV30 and TRBJ2-7; the match to TRBD1 covers 7 bases. Trimming cost V 6 bases and J 0 bases; bases outside gene matches: 14. The CDR3 loop spans 16 amino acids. Germline lookup yields CDR1 GTSNPN and CDR2 SVGIG (reference sequence).

The rearrangement uses TRBV5-1 and TRBJ2-3; D unresolved. Germline CDR1 SGHRS, CDR2 YFSETQ. The V end was cut by 0 bases, the J end by 0 bases, with 5 bases between. There are 14 residues in the CDR3. CDR3 DNA sequence: TGCGCCAGCAGCTTGGGAGGTAGCACAGATACGCAGTATTTT. Its protein product is CASSLGGSTDTQYF.

J is TRBJ1-1 and V is TRBV29-1; D is uncertain. The germline V gene encodes CDR1 SQVTM and CDR2 ANQGSEA. With 3 bases removed from V and 6 bases from J, the gap between germline ends came to 11 bases. The CDR3 is 12 amino acids. The CDR3 DNA reads TGCAGCGTTGATTCCCCAGGCGCTGAAGCTTTCTTT. This sequence encodes CSVDSPGAEAFF.

This chain joins TRBV4-1 and TRBJ2-1; possible D gene TRBD2, 6 bases. The germline V gene has CDR1 MGHRA and CDR2 YSYEKL. V lost 1 base and J 1 base, leaving 14 bases between the germline ends. CDR3 length equals 17 residues. The CDR3 protein is CASSQVADSGSYNEQFF. The DNA of the CDR3 is TGCGCCAGCAGCCAAGTCGCGGATAGCGGATCCTACAATGAGCAGTTCTTC.